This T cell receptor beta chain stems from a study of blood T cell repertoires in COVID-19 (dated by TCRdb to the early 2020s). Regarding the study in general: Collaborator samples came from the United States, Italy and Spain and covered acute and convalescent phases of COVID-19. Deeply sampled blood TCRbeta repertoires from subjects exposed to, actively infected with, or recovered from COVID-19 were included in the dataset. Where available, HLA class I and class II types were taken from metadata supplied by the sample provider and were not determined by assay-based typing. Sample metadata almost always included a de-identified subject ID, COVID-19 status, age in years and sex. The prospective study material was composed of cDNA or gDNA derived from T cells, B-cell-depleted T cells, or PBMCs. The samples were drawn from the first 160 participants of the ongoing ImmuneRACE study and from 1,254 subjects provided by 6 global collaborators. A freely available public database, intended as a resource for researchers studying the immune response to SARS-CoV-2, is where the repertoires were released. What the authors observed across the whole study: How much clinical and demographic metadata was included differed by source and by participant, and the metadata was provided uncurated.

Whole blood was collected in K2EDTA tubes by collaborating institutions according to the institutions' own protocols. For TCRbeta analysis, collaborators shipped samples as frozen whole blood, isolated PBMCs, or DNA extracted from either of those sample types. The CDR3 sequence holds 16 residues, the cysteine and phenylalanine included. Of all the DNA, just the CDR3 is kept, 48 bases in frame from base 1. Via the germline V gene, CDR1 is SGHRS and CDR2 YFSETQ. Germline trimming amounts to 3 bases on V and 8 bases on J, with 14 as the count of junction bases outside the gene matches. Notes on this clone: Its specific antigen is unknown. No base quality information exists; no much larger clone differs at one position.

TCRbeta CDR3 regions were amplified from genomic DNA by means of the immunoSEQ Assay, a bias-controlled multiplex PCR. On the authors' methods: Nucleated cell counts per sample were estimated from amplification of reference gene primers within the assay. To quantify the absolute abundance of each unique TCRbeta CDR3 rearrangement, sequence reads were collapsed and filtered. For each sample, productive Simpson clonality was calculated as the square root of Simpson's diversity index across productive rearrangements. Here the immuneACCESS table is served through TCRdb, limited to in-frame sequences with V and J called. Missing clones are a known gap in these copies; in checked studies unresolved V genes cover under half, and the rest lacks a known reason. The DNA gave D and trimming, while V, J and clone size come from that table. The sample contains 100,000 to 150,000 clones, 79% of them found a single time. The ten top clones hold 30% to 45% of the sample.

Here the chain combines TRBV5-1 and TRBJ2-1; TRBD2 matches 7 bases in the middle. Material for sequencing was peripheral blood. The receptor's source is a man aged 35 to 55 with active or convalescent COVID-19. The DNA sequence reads TGCGCCAGCAGCTGGGTTAGTCAGCGGGATGGGCATGAGCAGTTCTTC. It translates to CASSWVSQRDGHEQFF. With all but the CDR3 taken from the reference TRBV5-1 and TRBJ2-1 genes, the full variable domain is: KAGVTQTPRYLIKTRGQQVTLSCSPISGHRSVSWYQQTPGQGLQFLFEYFSETQRNKGNFPGRFSGRQFSNSRSEMNVSTLELGDSALYLCASSWVSQRDGHEQFFGPGTRLTVL.